These T cell receptor beta chains were read from a single sample in a study of blood T cell repertoires in COVID-19. TCRdb keeps only in-frame clones here, not all; method: immunoSEQ multiplex PCR. The sample contains some 200,000 clones, around 84% of which appear only once. The sequenced sample consisted of peripheral blood. These receptor sequences come from a man aged 25-45 years with active or convalescent COVID-19. The conserved cysteine and the conserved F or W are not part of the CDR3 here. Clone size, where shown, is once, few, many, or a class for clones that have expanded.

length: 11; J: TRBJ1-2; V: TRBV7-2; size: -; CDR3: ASSWDNYYGYT
length: 12; J: TRBJ1-2; V: TRBV19; size: -; CDR3: ASSHPGTGNGYT
length: 15; J: TRBJ1-4; V: TRBV27; size: -; CDR3: ASSSKIPQGFNEKLF
length: 13; J: TRBJ1-6; V: TRBV28; size: -; CDR3: ASSWVDGGNSPLH
length: 14; J: TRBJ1-2; V: TRBV27; size: -; CDR3: ASTSEGGLRGYGYT
length: 14; J: TRBJ1-3; V: TRBV2; size: -; CDR3: ASGGLAGGTGNTIY
length: 10; J: TRBJ2-4; V: TRBV2; size: -; CDR3: ASSRDRGIQY
length: 13; J: TRBJ2-3; V: TRBV7-2; size: -; CDR3: ASSLLGLASDTQY
length: 12; J: TRBJ2-7; V: TRBV14; size: -; CDR3: ASSPTGWSYEQY
length: 14; J: TRBJ2-5; V: TRBV25-1; size: once; CDR3: ASSESSGRAWETQY
length: 15; J: TRBJ2-5; V: TRBV7-6; size: -; CDR3: ASSLENRDTYQETQY
length: 14; J: TRBJ1-5; V: TRBV5-1; size: -; CDR3: ASSLYGEGSNQPQH
length: 12; J: TRBJ2-3; V: TRBV29-1; size: -; CDR3: SAGGGGISDTQY
length: 13; J: TRBJ2-1; V: TRBV7-2; size: -; CDR3: ASSRRGQGANEQF
length: 13; J: TRBJ1-6; V: TRBV6-5; size: -; CDR3: ASSYSKPRDSPLH
length: 17; J: TRBJ1-6; V: TRBV28; size: -; CDR3: ASSLGMGQGSSYNSPLH
length: 10; J: TRBJ1-3; V: TRBV18; size: few; CDR3: ASSPAGNTIY
length: 14; J: TRBJ2-3; V: TRBV18; size: -; CDR3: ASSPSGQGRTDTQY
length: 9; J: TRBJ2-1; V: TRBV3-1/TRBV3-2; size: -; CDR3: ASSQRNEQF
length: 12; J: TRBJ2-1; V: TRBV14; size: -; CDR3: ASSPGFRSNEQF
length: 12; J: TRBJ2-1; V: TRBV10-1; size: -; CDR3: ASSESPGRSLQF